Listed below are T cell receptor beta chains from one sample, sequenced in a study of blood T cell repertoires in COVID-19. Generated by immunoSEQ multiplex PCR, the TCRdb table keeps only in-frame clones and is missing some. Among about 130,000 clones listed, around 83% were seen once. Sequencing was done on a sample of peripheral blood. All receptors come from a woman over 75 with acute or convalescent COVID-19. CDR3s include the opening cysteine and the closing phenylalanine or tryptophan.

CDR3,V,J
CASSLSRRTGKGETQYF,TRBV11-2,TRBJ2-5
CASMRQETQYF,TRBV2,TRBJ2-5
CASSESLNTIYF,TRBV10-2,TRBJ1-3
CASSISQISGYEQYF,TRBV19,TRBJ2-7
CASRGIDTEAFF,TRBV6-6,TRBJ1-1
CASSQDPGQTVYNSPLHF,TRBV14,TRBJ1-6
CASSLSGGKLFF,TRBV27,TRBJ1-4
CASSLDRSYEQYF,TRBV7-9,TRBJ2-7
CASSTIPLSEAFF,TRBV27,TRBJ1-1
CASRARGLGNTIYF,TRBV19,TRBJ1-3
CAISEGGSPMAFF,TRBV10-3,TRBJ1-1
CASRELAGATYEQYF,TRBV5-8,TRBJ2-7
CASSQSEEDRSIVSFNSYEQYF,TRBV3-1/TRBV3-2,TRBJ2-7
CSVGGIEDYGYTF,TRBV29-1,TRBJ1-2
CASSKGGPRDTTSYEQYF,TRBV21-1,TRBJ2-7
CATSDEAGGTDTQYF,TRBV24-1,TRBJ2-3
CASSLGQGGNQPQHF,TRBV18,TRBJ1-5
CASSSTGGAWDTEAFF,TRBV7-3,TRBJ1-1
CASSYSDRGNTEAFF,TRBV6-5,TRBJ1-1